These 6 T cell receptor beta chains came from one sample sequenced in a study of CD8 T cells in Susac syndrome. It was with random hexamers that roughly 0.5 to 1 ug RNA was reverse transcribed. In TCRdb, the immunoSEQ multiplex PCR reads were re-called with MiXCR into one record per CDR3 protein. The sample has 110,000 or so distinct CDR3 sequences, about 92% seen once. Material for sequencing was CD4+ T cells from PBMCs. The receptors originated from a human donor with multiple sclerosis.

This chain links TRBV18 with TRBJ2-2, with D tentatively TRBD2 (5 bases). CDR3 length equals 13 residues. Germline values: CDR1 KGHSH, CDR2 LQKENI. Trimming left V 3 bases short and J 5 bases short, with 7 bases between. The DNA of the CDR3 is TGTGCCAGCTCACCTCCGGGGACCGGGGAGCTGTTTTTT. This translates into CASSPPGTGELFF.

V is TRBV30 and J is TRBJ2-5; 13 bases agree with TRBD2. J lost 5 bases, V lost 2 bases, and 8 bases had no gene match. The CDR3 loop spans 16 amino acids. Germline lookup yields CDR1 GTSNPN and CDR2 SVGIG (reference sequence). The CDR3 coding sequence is TGTGCCTGGAGTCTCATCGGGACTAGCGGGGCGGAGACCCAGTACTTC. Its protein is CAWSLIGTSGAETQYF. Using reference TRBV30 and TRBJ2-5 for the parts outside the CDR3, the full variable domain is SQTIHQWPATLVQPVGSPLSLECTVEGTSNPNLYWYRQAAGRGLQLLFYSVGIGQISSEVPQNLSASRPQDRQFILSSKKLLLSDSGFYLCAWSLIGTSGAETQYFGPGTRLLVL.

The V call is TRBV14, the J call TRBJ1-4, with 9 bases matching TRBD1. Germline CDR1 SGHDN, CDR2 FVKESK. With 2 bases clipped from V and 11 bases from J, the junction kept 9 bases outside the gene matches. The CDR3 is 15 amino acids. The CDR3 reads CASSQISTGGRKLFF. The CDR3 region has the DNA TGTGCCAGCAGCCAAATATCCACAGGGGGCAGGAAACTGTTTTTT.

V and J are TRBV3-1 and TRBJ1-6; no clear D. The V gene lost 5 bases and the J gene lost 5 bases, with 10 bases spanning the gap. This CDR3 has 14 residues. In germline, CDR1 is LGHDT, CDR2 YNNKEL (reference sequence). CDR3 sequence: CASSSGRNNSPLHF. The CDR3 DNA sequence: TGTGCCAGCAGCTCAGGACGGAATAATTCACCCCTCCACTTT.

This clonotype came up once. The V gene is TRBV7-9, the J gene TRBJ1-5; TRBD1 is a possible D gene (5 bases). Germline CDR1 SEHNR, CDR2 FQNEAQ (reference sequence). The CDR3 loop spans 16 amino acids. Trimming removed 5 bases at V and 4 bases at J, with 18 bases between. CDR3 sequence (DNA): TGTGCCAGCAGCCCAATGGGGCGACAGTTTAATCAGCCCCAGCATTTT. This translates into CASSPMGRQFNQPQHF.

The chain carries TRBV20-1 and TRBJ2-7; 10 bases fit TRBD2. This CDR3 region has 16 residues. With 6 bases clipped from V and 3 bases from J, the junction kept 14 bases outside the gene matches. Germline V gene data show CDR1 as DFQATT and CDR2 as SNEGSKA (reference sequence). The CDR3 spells CSAAPFPSGGDYEQYF. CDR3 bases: TGCAGTGCAGCCCCATTCCCCAGCGGGGGGGACTACGAGCAGTACTTC.